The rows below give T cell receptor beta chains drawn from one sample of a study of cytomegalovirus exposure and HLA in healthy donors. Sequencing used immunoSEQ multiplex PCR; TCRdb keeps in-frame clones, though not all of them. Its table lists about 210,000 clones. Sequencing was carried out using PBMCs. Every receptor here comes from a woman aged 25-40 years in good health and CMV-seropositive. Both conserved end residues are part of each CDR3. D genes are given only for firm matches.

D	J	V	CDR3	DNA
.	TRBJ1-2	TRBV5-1	CASSPGRVLGYGYTF	TGCGCCAGCAGCCCGGGGAGGGTGCTCGGCTATGGCTACACCTTC
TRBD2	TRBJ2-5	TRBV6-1	CASSEAGTSGSGVETQYF	TGTGCCAGCAGTGAAGCCGGGACTAGCGGGAGTGGTGTCGAGACCCAGTACTTC
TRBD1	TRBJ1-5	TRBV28	CASSSWTGATNQPQHF	TGTGCCAGCAGTTCCTGGACAGGGGCCACCAATCAGCCCCAGCATTTT
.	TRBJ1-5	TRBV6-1	CASSESWQDNQPQHF	TGTGCCAGCAGTGAATCGTGGCAGGACAATCAGCCCCAGCATTTT
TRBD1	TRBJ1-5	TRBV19	CASSTDRSNQPQHF	TGTGCCAGTAGTACGGACAGGAGCAATCAGCCCCAGCATTTT
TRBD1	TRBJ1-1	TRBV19	CASMDRGRTEAFF	TGTGCCAGTATGGACAGGGGGCGGACTGAAGCTTTCTTT
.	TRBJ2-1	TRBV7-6	CASSFRTSRGAGYNEQFF	TGTGCCAGCAGCTTCCGGACTAGCAGGGGGGCTGGTTACAATGAGCAGTTCTTC
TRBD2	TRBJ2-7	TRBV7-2	CASSTRTSGEYEQYF	TGTGCCAGCAGCACCAGGACTAGCGGTGAATACGAGCAGTACTTC
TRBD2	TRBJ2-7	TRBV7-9	CASSLEASGSREQYF	TGTGCCAGCAGCTTAGAAGCTAGCGGGAGCCGCGAGCAGTACTTC
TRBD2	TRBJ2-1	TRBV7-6	CASSPRGGLAGVSSYNEQFF	TGTGCCAGCAGCCCCCGGGGGGGACTAGCGGGAGTCAGCTCCTACAATGAGCAGTTCTTC
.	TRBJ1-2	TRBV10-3	CAISAREDYGYTF	TGTGCCATCAGTGCGCGAGAGGACTATGGCTACACCTTC
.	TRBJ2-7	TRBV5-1	CASRQDRNEQYF	TGCGCCAGCAGACAAGACAGGAACGAGCAGTACTTC
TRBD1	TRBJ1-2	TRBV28	CASSIQGAGYGYTF	TGTGCCAGCAGCATACAGGGGGCTGGCTATGGCTACACCTTC
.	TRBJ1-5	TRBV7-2	CASSLAFQGPQPQHF	TGTGCCAGCAGCTTAGCTTTTCAGGGCCCTCAGCCCCAGCATTTT
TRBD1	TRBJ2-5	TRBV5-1	CASSLDGTGKETQYF	TGCGCCAGCAGCTTGGATGGGACAGGGAAAGAGACCCAGTACTTC
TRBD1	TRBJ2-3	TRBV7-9	CASSLAQGAGRTDTQYF	TGTGCCAGCAGCTTGGCCCAGGGGGCAGGAAGGACAGATACGCAGTATTTT
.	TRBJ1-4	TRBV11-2	CASSRDRGEKLFF	TGTGCCAGCAGCCGAGACAGAGGTGAAAAACTGTTTTTT
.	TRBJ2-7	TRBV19	CASSIGGGLAYEQYF	TGTGCCAGTAGTATCGGGGGAGGCCTTGCCTACGAGCAGTACTTC
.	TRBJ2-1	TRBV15	CATSRPRGEASRNEQFF	TGTGCCACCAGCAGACCCAGGGGGGAGGCCTCAAGGAATGAGCAGTTCTTC
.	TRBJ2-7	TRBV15	CATSRDPSYEQYF	TGTGCCACCAGCAGAGATCCATCCTACGAGCAGTACTTC
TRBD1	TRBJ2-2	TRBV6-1	CASSEGTGRTGELFF	TGTGCCAGCAGTGAGGGGACAGGTCGGACCGGGGAGCTGTTTTTT
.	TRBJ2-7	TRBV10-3	CAIGSGAESEQYF	TGTGCCATCGGTTCTGGGGCGGAATCCGAGCAGTACTTC
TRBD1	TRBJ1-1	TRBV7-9	CASSLQGSTEAFF	TGTGCCAGCAGTCTACAGGGGAGCACTGAAGCTTTCTTT
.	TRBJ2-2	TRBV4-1	CASSSTQGPVSTGELFF	TGCGCCAGCAGCTCAACCCAGGGGCCAGTAAGCACCGGGGAGCTGTTTTTT
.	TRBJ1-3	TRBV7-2	CASSLVTGNTIYF	TGTGCCAGCAGCTTAGTTACTGGAAACACCATATATTTT
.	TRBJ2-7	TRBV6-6	CASSYSGRGYEQYF	TGTGCCAGCAGTTACTCCGGCAGGGGTTACGAGCAGTACTTC
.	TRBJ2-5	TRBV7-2	CASRPDSRGETQYF	TGTGCCAGCAGGCCTGACAGTAGGGGAGAGACCCAGTACTTC
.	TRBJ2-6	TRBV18	CASSPPAGANVLTF	TGTGCCAGCTCACCTCCAGCTGGGGCCAACGTCCTGACTTTC
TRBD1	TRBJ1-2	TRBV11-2	CASSLDRVHGYTF	TGTGCCAGCAGCTTGGACAGGGTCCATGGCTACACCTTC
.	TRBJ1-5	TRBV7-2	CASSLSQGGSNQPQHF	TGTGCCAGCAGCTTATCGCAGGGAGGCAGCAATCAGCCCCAGCATTTT
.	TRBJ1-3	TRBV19	CASSIDLWNTIYF	TGTGCCAGTAGTATAGATCTATGGAACACCATATATTTT
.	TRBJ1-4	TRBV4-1	CASSQLGHRDEKLFF	TGCGCCAGCAGCCAACTGGGACATCGAGACGAAAAACTGTTTTTT
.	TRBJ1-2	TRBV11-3	CASSSDRGYGYTF	TGTGCCAGCAGCTCAGACCGGGGCTATGGCTACACCTTC
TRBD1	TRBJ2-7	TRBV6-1	CASSDRTIGTGTHEQYF	TGTGCCAGCAGTGATCGAACGATCGGGACAGGAACACACGAGCAGTACTTC
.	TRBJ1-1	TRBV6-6	CASSYGITGGNTEAFF	TGTGCCAGCAGTTATGGTATAACGGGGGGTAACACTGAAGCCTTCTTT
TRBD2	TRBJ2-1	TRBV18	CASSQGLAYNEQFF	TGTGCCAGCTCACAGGGACTAGCTTACAATGAGCAGTTCTTC
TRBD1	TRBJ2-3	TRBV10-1	CASSGTGDTDTQYF	TGCGCCAGCAGCGGGACAGGGGACACAGATACGCAGTATTTT
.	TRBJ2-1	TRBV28	CASSFTGNEQFF	TGTGCCAGCAGTTTCACAGGGAATGAGCAGTTCTTC
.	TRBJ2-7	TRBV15	CATSRDAGAEQYF	TGTGCCACCAGCAGAGATGCTGGGGCCGAGCAGTACTTC
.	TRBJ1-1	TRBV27	CASREYGTEAFF	TGTGCCAGCAGGGAGTATGGCACTGAAGCTTTCTTT
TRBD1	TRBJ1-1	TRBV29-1	CSVGQGADTEAFF	TGCAGCGTCGGACAGGGGGCCGACACTGAAGCTTTCTTT
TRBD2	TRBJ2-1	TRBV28	CASSFPLAGSSYNEQFF	TGTGCCAGCAGTTTTCCTTTAGCGGGGAGCTCCTACAATGAGCAGTTCTTC
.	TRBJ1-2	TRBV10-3	CAISETQEDYGHTF	TGTGCCATCAGTGAAACCCAGGAGGACTATGGCCACACCTTC
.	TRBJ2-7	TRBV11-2	CASSLVTGSTYEQYF	TGTGCCAGCAGCTTAGTTACAGGAAGCACCTACGAGCAGTACTTC
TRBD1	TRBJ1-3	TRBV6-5	CASSRQGAGNTIYF	TGTGCCAGCAGCCGACAGGGAGCTGGAAACACCATATATTTT
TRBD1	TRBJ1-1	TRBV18	CASSPRQGEAFF	TGTGCCAGCTCACCACGACAGGGTGAAGCTTTCTTT